The 31 T cell receptor beta chains below were found in one sample sequenced in a study of blood T cell repertoires in COVID-19. The repertoire was sequenced with immunoSEQ multiplex PCR; TCRdb's copy has only in-frame clones and lacks some. The sample carries roughly 340,000 clones, 87% recorded once. Sequenced material: peripheral blood. The receptor source for this set is a woman aged 50 to 65 with COVID-19, enrolled during active disease.

The chain links TRBV5-1 to TRBJ2-1, with 8 bases fitting TRBD1. The germline V gene has CDR1 SGHRS and CDR2 YFSETQ. The J segment lost 3 bases and the V segment lost 7 bases, leaving 6 bases of the junction unmatched. The CDR3 runs 14 residues. CDR3 amino acids: CASRTGGNYNEQFF. DNA of the CDR3: TGCGCCAGCCGAACAGGGGGGAACTACAATGAGCAGTTCTTC.

This chain links TRBV19 with TRBJ2-3; 10 bases align to TRBD2. From germline, CDR1 is LNHDA and CDR2 SQIVND (reference sequence). The CDR3 is 15 amino acids. The junction had 5 bases not matched to a gene; V was cut back by 6 bases and J by 2 bases. The CDR3, as DNA: TGTGCCAGTAGCGGAGCGGGAGGGTTCACAGATACGCAGTATTTT. Protein: CASSGAGGFTDTQYF.

The rearrangement links TRBV4-1 to TRBJ2-7, with TRBD2 matching over 9 bases. The CDR3 has 13 amino acids. V was clipped by 5 bases and J by 7 bases; unmatched bases: 6. The V gene's germline CDR1 is MGHRA and CDR2 YSYEKL. Written as DNA, the CDR3 is TGCGCCAGCAGCTTAGGGACTAGCTCTGAGCAGTACTTC. Its protein is CASSLGTSSEQYF.

The chain combines TRBV9 with TRBJ2-7; 9 bases line up with TRBD2. The CDR3 is made up of 16 amino acids. In germline, CDR1 is SGDLS, CDR2 YYNGEE. V was clipped by 3 bases and J by 0 bases; unmatched bases: 7. In DNA form, the CDR3 reads TGTGCCAGCAGCGGTGCTCCTAGCGGGGCCTCCTACGAGCAGTACTTC. Its protein product is CASSGAPSGASYEQYF.

The chain recombines TRBV6-5 with TRBJ2-7; TRBD2 matches 12 bases. This CDR3 region has 16 residues. Germline lookup yields CDR1 MNHEY and CDR2 SVGAGI. The J segment lost 2 bases and the V segment lost 2 bases, leaving 4 bases of the junction unmatched. The DNA for the CDR3 is TGTGCCAGCAGTTACACGACTAGCGGGAGTACCTACGAGCAGTACTTC. Its protein product is CASSYTTSGSTYEQYF.

The V gene is TRBV11-2, the J gene TRBJ2-1, with D possibly TRBD2 on 5 matching bases. CDR3 length: 11 amino acids. The V and J ends lost 5 bases and 8 bases respectively, with 7 bases between them. Looked up from germline, CDR1 is SGHAT and CDR2 is FQNNGV. The CDR3: CASSVGDEQFF. The CDR3 DNA follows: TGTGCCAGCAGCGTGGGAGATGAGCAGTTCTTC.

The chain employs TRBV7-3 and TRBJ2-1; TRBD1 might be the D (6 bases). V was cut by 4 bases and J by 13 bases, with 26 bases left in between. Germline V CDR1 and CDR2: SGHTA, FQGTGA. CDR3 length: 16 residues. In nucleotides, the CDR3 is TGTGCCAGCAGCTCCCCAGGGGCGGAAGGGCTAAGCCGACAGTTCTTC. This translates into CASSSPGAEGLSRQFF.

V usage is TRBV27 and J usage is TRBJ2-1; D is perhaps TRBD1 (5 bases). V dropped 8 bases and J dropped 3 bases, with 14 bases sitting between them. The CDR3 length is 14 residues. CDR1 is MNHEY and CDR2 is SMNVEV in the germline V gene (reference sequence). In DNA form, the CDR3 reads TGTGCCAGCCGTACTGAAGGGGTCTACAATGAGCAGTTCTTC. Translated: CASRTEGVYNEQFF.

This clone was picked up a small number of times. J is TRBJ2-1 and V is TRBV30, with D possibly being TRBD2 (6 bases). The CDR3 is made up of 14 amino acids. V was cut by 2 bases and J by 4 bases, with 12 bases left in between. CDR1 and CDR2 from the germline V gene are GTSNPN and SVGIG (reference sequence). The CDR3 nucleotides are TGTGCCTGGAGTACCGATAGCGGTTACAATGAGCAGTTCTTC. Translated: CAWSTDSGYNEQFF.

The J gene is TRBJ2-1, the V gene TRBV30; 8 positions agree with TRBD1. Germline CDR1 reads GTSNPN; CDR2 reads SVGIG (reference sequence). Germline trimming cut 3 bases from V and 10 bases from J; bases unmatched to any gene: 5. This CDR3 has 12 amino acids. DNA for the CDR3: TGTGCCTGGAGCCCTAGGACAGGGGAGCAGTTCTTC. Translated, it gives CAWSPRTGEQFF.

J is TRBJ2-1 and V is TRBV18; no definite D call. The V gene lost 3 bases and the J gene lost 9 bases, with 18 bases spanning the gap. The CDR3 is made up of 15 amino acids. The germline V gene has CDR1 KGHSH and CDR2 LQKENI. In DNA, the CDR3 is TGTGCCAGCTCACCTTCGTTGGAGAATGTTAGTGAGCAGTTCTTC. Its protein product is CASSPSLENVSEQFF.

This clone showed up just once. In DNA, the CDR3 is TGTGCCAGCAGCTTAGGACTAGCGGGAGATACGCAGTATTTT. Amino acid sequence: CASSLGLAGDTQYF. This sequence joins TRBV7-9 and TRBJ2-3; 10 bases agree with TRBD2. CDR1 is SEHNR, CDR2 FQNEAQ, per germline (reference sequence). Germline trimming cut 1 base from V and 5 bases from J; bases unmatched to any gene: 0. This CDR3 has 14 amino acids.

The genes are TRBV18 and TRBJ2-3; TRBD2 might be the D (6 bases). The germline CDR1 and CDR2 sequences are KGHSH and LQKENI. The CDR3 contains 13 residues. V was shortened by 8 bases and J by 1 base, with 10 bases between the two germline ends. CDR3 bases: TGTGCCAGCAGCGGGCAGGGCACAGATACGCAGTATTTT. Amino acid sequence: CASSGQGTDTQYF.

The rearrangement uses TRBV24-1 and TRBJ2-7; D possibly corresponds to TRBD2 (6 bases). Germline lookup yields CDR1 KGHDR and CDR2 SFDVKD. CDR3 length: 16 residues. V was shortened by 3 bases and J by 3 bases, with 17 bases between the two germline ends. The CDR3 coding sequence is TGTGCCACCAGTGATAGGGTCGGGGGTTCCATCTACGAGCAGTACTTC. Translated: CATSDRVGGSIYEQYF.

The table lists this clone with a few counts. The identical CDR3 is also encoded by other nucleotide sequences in the sample. This chain links TRBV3-1 (or the pseudogene TRBV3-2) with TRBJ2-7; tentative D call: TRBD1 (5 bases). V was cut by 1 base and J by 4 bases, with 8 bases left in between. Germline CDR1 reads LGHDT; CDR2 reads YNNKEL (reference sequence). This CDR3 comprises 13 residues. The CDR3 nucleotides are TGTGCCAGCAGCCAAGGAAGGGGTTACGAGCAGTACTTC. It specifies CASSQGRGYEQYF.

The rearrangement links TRBV4-2 to TRBJ2-7; 10 bases match TRBD1. Germline V CDR1 and CDR2: LGHNA, YNFKEQ. The length of the CDR3 is 15 residues. V lost 4 bases, J lost 4 bases, and 7 bases stayed unmatched. CDR3 DNA sequence: TGTGCCAGCAGCCCCGGACAGGGGGGAAATTACGAGCAGTACTTC. Translation: CASSPGQGGNYEQYF.

The chain employs TRBV3-1 (or the pseudogene TRBV3-2) and TRBJ1-2; 7 positions agree with TRBD1. The CDR3 runs to 17 residues. J gave up 0 bases and V 2 bases, and 9 bases lay outside the gene matches. The germline V gene has CDR1 LGHDT and CDR2 YNNKEL (reference sequence). CDR3 sequence: CASSQRGQVLANYGYTF. CDR3 sequence (DNA): TGTGCCAGCAGCCAAAGAGGACAGGTCCTAGCTAACTATGGCTACACCTTC.

The chain employs TRBV27 and TRBJ2-7, with TRBD2 identical over 8 bases. Looked up from germline, CDR1 is MNHEY and CDR2 is SMNVEV (reference sequence). J gave up 4 bases and V 2 bases, and 10 bases lay outside the gene matches. This CDR3 is 16 amino acids long. The CDR3 reads CASSLRASGLGYEQYF. The CDR3, as DNA: TGTGCCAGCAGTTTACGGGCTAGCGGGCTAGGTTACGAGCAGTACTTC.

The chain couples TRBV28 to TRBJ2-5; D is perhaps TRBD2 (6 bases). Germline CDR1 reads MDHEN; CDR2 reads SYDVKM. V dropped 7 bases and J dropped 5 bases, with 23 bases sitting between them. This CDR3 has 16 amino acids. CDR3 coding DNA: TGTGCCAGCATTACGGGTGGGGCCAGTGCGGGGGAGACCCAGTACTTC. Protein product: CASITGGASAGETQYF.

The rearrangement links TRBV19 to TRBJ2-4; D is uncertain. Germline V gene lookup returns CDR1 LNHDA and CDR2 SQIVND (reference sequence). The CDR3 totals 11 residues. Trimming removed 3 bases at V and 7 bases at J, with 4 bases between. CDR3 DNA sequence: TGTGCCAGTAGTATCGCGAACATTCAGTACTTC. Translation: CASSIANIQYF.

The genes are TRBV5-5 and TRBJ2-7; maybe TRBD1 (6 bases). Germline assignment: CDR1 SGHKS and CDR2 YYEKEE (reference sequence). The CDR3 is made up of 13 amino acids. The V end lost 0 bases, the J end lost 3 bases, and 7 bases lay between the germline ends. This CDR3 is CASSLAGHYEQYF. The DNA of the CDR3 is TGTGCCAGCAGCTTGGCGGGACACTACGAGCAGTACTTC.

This clone was recorded only once. V is TRBV9 and J is TRBJ2-7; a possible D gene is TRBD1 (7 bases). CDR1 is SGDLS and CDR2 is YYNGEE in the germline V gene. The CDR3 contains 15 residues. V gave up 0 bases and J gave up 2 bases, with 12 bases separating them. In DNA form, the CDR3 reads TGTGCCAGCAGCGTAGAGGCAGGGGGGACCTACGAGCAGTACTTC. Its translation is CASSVEAGGTYEQYF.

V is TRBV6-1 and J is TRBJ2-5, with 7 nucleotides matching TRBD1. CDR3 length: 14 amino acids. Germline CDR1 MNHNS, CDR2 SASEGT. The trim removed 3 bases at V and 2 bases at J, leaving 3 bases unmatched. For the CDR3, the DNA is TGTGCCAGCAGTGACCGGACAGGACAAGAGACCCAGTACTTC. Protein sequence: CASSDRTGQETQYF.

This clone turned up a few times. The chain links TRBV5-1 to TRBJ2-1; 8 positions agree with TRBD2. The CDR3 length is 16 residues. With 1 base clipped from V and 9 bases from J, the junction kept 12 bases outside the gene matches. Germline CDR1 and CDR2: SGHRS and YFSETQ. The CDR3: CASSLSWSPGGPEQFF. The CDR3 nucleotides read TGCGCCAGCAGCTTGAGTTGGTCCCCGGGAGGGCCTGAGCAGTTCTTC.

V gene TRBV14 combines with J gene TRBJ2-2; no reliable D call. Trimming left V 2 bases short and J 2 bases short, with 6 bases between. CDR1 and CDR2 from the germline V gene are SGHDN and FVKESK. The CDR3 has 14 residues. This chain's CDR3 is CASSQPVNTGELFF. The CDR3 DNA follows: TGTGCCAGCAGCCAACCAGTCAACACCGGGGAGCTGTTTTTT.

This clone has more than one count but fewer than ten. The chain is built from TRBV3-1 (or the pseudogene TRBV3-2) and TRBJ1-1; unclear D gene. Germline CDR1 is LGHDT and CDR2 is YNNKEL (reference sequence). The V end was cut by 6 bases, the J end by 8 bases, with 22 bases between. The CDR3 totals 15 residues. CDR3 sequence (DNA): TGTGCCAGCAGACTTATGGCGGCCAGCAGCGGGGAAGCTTTCTTT. Translated, it gives CASRLMAASSGEAFF.

The sample holds a few counts of this clone. This chain links TRBV19 with TRBJ1-2; TRBD1 matches at 8 bases. CDR1 LNHDA and CDR2 SQIVND come from the germline V gene (reference sequence). This CDR3 contains 13 residues. V dropped 6 bases and J dropped 3; count of bases not matched to a gene: 3. In nucleotides, the CDR3 is TGTGCCAGTAGGCAGGGGGCCGACTATGGCTACACCTTC. This encodes CASRQGADYGYTF.

The chain joins TRBV3-1 (or the pseudogene TRBV3-2) to TRBJ2-1, with D possibly TRBD2 on 5 matching bases. The CDR3 extends over 16 amino acids. In germline, CDR1 is LGHDT, CDR2 YNNKEL (reference sequence). Trimming removed 4 bases at V and 6 bases at J, with 19 bases between. The CDR3 loop reads CASSRARWELPNEQFF. CDR3 sequence (DNA): TGTGCCAGCAGCCGAGCTAGGTGGGAGCTCCCCAATGAGCAGTTCTTC.

This clone was detected only once. The J gene is TRBJ1-2, the V gene TRBV19, with D possibly being TRBD1 (6 bases). The germline V and J ends were trimmed by 7 bases and 8 bases, with 23 bases remaining between them. The CDR3 contains 15 residues. CDR1 LNHDA and CDR2 SQIVND come from the germline V gene (reference sequence). The CDR3 spells CASTPPGQGKGGYTF. The CDR3 DNA follows: TGTGCCAGTACCCCCCCGGGACAAGGGAAGGGGGGCTACACCTTC. Together with reference TRBV19 and TRBJ1-2, the CDR3 gives the full variable domain: DGGITQSPKYLFRKEGQNVTLSCEQNLNHDAMYWYRQDPGQGLRLIYYSQIVNDFQKGDIAEGYSVSREKKESFPLTVTSAQKNPTAFYLCASTPPGQGKGGYTFGSGTRLTVV.

This chain joins TRBV5-1 and TRBJ2-1; 7 bases align to TRBD2. The V segment lost 0 bases and the J segment 4 bases; nucleotides outside the gene matches: 7. Germline V gene lookup returns CDR1 SGHRS and CDR2 YFSETQ. The CDR3 spans 16 residues. The DNA of the CDR3 is TGCGCCAGCAGCTTGGCGGGCGGGAGCGGGTACAATGAGCAGTTCTTC. Protein product: CASSLAGGSGYNEQFF.

The chain combines TRBV4-1 with TRBJ1-2; no firm D call. The CDR3 sequence is 10 residues long. Per germline, CDR1 MGHRA and CDR2 YSYEKL. V was clipped by 1 base and J by 13 bases, with 7 bases between them. CDR3 residues: CASSQGRLTF. CDR3 in DNA: TGCGCCAGCAGCCAAGGGCGGCTCACCTTC.